This T cell receptor (beta chain) stems from a study of T cell responses to AZD1222 COVID-19 vaccine. Assay used: immunoSEQ multiplex PCR; TCRdb lists only in-frame clones, some missing. The sample gives over 85,000 clones, around 90% of which show up once; around 3% is in the top ten. Germline lookup yields CDR1 MNHEY and CDR2 SMNVEV (reference sequence). V dropped 5 bases and J dropped 4 bases, with 17 bases sitting between them. The CDR3 spans 15 residues. The J gene is TRBJ1-2, the V gene TRBV27; D not resolved. The receptor was isolated from an adult in good health. The source material was peripheral blood, sampled on day 0 of AZD1222 vaccination. The CDR3 DNA sequence: TGTGCCAGCAGTCCAGAGTCGGATCACGGCTATGGCTACACCTTC. Its protein is CASSPESDHGYGYTF.